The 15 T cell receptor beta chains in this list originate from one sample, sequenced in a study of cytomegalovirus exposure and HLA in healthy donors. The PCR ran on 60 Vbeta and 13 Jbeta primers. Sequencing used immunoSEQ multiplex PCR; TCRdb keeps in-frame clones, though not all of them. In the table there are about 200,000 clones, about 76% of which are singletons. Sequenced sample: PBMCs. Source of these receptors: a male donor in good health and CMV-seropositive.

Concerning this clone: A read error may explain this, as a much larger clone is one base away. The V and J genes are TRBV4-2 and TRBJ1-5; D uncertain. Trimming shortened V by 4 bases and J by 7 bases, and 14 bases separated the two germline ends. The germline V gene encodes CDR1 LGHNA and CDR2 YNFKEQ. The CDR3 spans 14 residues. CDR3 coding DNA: TGTGCCAGCAGCCCCGGGAATTTCGGGCAGCCCCAGCATTTT. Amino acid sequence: CASSPGNFGQPQHF.

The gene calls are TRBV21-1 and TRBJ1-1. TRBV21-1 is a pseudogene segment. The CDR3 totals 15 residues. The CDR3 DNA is TGTGCCAGCAGCAAAGAAGGGGGGGGCAGCACTGAAGCTTTCTTT. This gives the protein CASSKEGGGSTEAFF.

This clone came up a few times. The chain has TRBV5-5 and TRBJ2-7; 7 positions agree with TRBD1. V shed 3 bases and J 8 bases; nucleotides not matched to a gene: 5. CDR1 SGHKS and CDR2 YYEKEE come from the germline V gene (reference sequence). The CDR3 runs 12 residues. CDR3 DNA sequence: TGTGCCAGCAGCTGGGACAGCCCAAAGCAGTACTTC. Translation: CASSWDSPKQYF.

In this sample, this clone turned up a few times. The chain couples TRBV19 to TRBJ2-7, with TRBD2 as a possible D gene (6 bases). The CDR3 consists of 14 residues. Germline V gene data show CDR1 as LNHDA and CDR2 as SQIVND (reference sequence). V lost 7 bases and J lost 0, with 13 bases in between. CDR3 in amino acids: CASTPSDISYEQYF. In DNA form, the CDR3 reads TGTGCCAGTACCCCTAGCGACATCTCCTACGAGCAGTACTTC.

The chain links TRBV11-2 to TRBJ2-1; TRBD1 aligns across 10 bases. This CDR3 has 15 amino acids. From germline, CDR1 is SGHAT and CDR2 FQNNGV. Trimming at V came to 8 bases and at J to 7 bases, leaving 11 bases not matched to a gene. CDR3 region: CASGDRGSLGNEQFF. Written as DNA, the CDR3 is TGTGCCAGCGGGGACAGGGGATCCTTGGGGAATGAGCAGTTCTTC.

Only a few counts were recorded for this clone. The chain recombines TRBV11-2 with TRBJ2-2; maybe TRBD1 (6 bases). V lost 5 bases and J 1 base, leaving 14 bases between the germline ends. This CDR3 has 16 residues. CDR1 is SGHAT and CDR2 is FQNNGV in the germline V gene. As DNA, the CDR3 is TGTGCCAGCAGCGTCTCAGGGGACGTGAACACCGGGGAGCTGTTTTTT. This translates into CASSVSGDVNTGELFF.

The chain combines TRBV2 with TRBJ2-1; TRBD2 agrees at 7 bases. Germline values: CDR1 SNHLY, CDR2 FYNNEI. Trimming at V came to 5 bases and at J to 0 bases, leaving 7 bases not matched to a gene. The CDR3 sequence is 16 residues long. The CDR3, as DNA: TGTGCCAGCAGTCCCCCGCGCGGGGGCTCCTACAATGAGCAGTTCTTC. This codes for CASSPPRGGSYNEQFF.

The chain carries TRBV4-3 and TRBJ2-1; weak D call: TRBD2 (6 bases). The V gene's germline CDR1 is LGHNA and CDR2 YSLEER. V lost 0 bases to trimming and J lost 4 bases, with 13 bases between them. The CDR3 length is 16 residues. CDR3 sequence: CASSQDSGLPYNEQFF. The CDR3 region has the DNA TGCGCCAGCAGCCAAGATTCGGGACTTCCTTACAATGAGCAGTTCTTC.

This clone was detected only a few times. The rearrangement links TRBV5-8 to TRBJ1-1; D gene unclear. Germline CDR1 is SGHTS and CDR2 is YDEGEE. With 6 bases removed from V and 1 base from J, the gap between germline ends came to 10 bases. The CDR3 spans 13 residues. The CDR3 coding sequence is TGTGCCAGCACTCTTTCTAGGAACACTGAAGCTTTCTTT. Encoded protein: CASTLSRNTEAFF.

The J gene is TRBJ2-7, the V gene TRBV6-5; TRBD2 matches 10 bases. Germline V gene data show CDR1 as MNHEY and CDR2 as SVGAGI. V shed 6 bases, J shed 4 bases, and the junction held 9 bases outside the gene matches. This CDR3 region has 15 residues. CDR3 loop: CASSFSSGSRYEQYF. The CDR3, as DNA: TGTGCCAGCAGCTTCTCTAGCGGGAGTAGGTACGAGCAGTACTTC.

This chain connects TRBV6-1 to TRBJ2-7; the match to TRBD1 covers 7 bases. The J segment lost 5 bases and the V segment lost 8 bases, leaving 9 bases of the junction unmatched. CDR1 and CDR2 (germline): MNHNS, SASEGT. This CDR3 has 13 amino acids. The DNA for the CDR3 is TGTGCCAGCGAGACAGGGACAGTTGACGAGCAGTACTTC. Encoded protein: CASETGTVDEQYF.

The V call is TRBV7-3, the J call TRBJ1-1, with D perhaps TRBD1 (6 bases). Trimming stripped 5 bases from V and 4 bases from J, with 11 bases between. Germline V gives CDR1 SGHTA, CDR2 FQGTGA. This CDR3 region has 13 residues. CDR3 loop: CASSQGWITEAFF. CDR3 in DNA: TGTGCCAGCAGCCAGGGGTGGATCACTGAAGCTTTCTTT.

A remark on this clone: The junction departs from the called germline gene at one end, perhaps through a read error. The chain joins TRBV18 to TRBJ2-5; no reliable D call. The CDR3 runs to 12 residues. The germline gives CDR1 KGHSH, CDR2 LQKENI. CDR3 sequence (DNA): TGTGCCAGCTCACCACCGCAAGCGACCCAGTACTTC. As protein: CASSPPQATQYF. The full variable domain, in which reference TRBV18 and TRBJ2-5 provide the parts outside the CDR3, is NAGVMQNPRHLVRRRGQEARLRCSPMKGHSHVYWYRQLPEEGLKFMVYLQKENIIDESGMPKERFSAEFPKEGPSILRIQQVVRGDSAAYFCASSPPQATQYFGPGTRLLVL.

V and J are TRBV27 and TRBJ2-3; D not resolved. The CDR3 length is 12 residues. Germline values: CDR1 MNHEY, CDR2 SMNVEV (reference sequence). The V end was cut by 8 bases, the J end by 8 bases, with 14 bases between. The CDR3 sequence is CASCSRGGTQYF. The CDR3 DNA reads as TGTGCCAGCTGTTCCAGAGGTGGTACGCAGTATTTT.

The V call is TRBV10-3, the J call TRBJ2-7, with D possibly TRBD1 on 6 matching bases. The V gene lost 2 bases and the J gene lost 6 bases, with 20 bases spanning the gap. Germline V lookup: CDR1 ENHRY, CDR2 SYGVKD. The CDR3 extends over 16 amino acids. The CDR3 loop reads CAISEPSETGFSEQYF. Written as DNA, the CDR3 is TGTGCCATCAGTGAGCCCTCCGAGACAGGTTTTTCCGAGCAGTACTTC.